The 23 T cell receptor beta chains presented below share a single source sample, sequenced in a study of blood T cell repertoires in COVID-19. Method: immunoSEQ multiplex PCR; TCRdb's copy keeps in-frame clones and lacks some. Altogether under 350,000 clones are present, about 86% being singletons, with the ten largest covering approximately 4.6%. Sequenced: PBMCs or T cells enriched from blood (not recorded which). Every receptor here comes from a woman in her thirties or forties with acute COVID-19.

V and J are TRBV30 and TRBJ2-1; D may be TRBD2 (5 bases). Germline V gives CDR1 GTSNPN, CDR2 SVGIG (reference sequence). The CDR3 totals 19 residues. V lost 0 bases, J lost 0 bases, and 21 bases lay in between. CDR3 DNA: TGTGCCTGGAGTGTACCGGCGGGTCGCCACACGACCTCCTACAATGAGCAGTTCTTC. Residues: CAWSVPAGRHTTSYNEQFF. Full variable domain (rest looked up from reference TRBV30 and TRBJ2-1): SQTIHQWPATLVQPVGSPLSLECTVEGTSNPNLYWYRQAAGRGLQLLFYSVGIGQISSEVPQNLSASRPQDRQFILSSKKLLLSDSGFYLCAWSVPAGRHTTSYNEQFFGPGTRLTVL.

Here the CDR3 reads CASSIISYNEQFF. The DNA for the CDR3 is TGTGCCAGTAGTATCATCTCCTACAATGAGCAGTTCTTC. V usage is TRBV19 and J usage is TRBJ2-1; D not resolved. Germline lookup yields CDR1 LNHDA and CDR2 SQIVND (reference sequence). The V gene lost 3 bases and the J gene lost 0 bases, with 3 bases spanning the gap. The CDR3 is 13 residues long.

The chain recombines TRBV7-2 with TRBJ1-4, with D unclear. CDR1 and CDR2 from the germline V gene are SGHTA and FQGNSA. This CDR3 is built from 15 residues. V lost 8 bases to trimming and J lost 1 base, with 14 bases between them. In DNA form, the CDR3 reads TGTGCCAGCGCTAAAACCGGGAGAACTAATGAAAAACTGTTTTTT. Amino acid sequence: CASAKTGRTNEKLFF.

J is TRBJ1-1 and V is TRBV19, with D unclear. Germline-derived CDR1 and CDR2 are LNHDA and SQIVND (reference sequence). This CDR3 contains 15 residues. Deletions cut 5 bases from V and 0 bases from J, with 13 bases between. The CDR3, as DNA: TGTGCCAGTAGTCAGGCAGACCTTTTGAACACTGAAGCTTTCTTT. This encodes CASSQADLLNTEAFF. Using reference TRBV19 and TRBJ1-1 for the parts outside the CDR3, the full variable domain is DGGITQSPKYLFRKEGQNVTLSCEQNLNHDAMYWYRQDPGQGLRLIYYSQIVNDFQKGDIAEGYSVSREKKESFPLTVTSAQKNPTAFYLCASSQADLLNTEAFFGQGTRLTVV.

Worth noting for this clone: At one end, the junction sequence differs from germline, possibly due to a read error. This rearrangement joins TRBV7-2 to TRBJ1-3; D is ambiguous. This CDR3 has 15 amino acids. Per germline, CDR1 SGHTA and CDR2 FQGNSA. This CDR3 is CASTAALLSGNTIYF. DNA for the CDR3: TGTGCAAGCACAGCAGCCTTACTATCTGGAAACACCATATATTTT.

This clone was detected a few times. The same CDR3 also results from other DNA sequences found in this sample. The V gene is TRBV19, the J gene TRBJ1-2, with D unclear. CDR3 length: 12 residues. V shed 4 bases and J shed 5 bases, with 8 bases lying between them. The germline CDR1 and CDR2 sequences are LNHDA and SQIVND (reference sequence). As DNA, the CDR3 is TGTGCCAGTAGTACCGGGGAATATGGCTACACCTTC. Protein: CASSTGEYGYTF.

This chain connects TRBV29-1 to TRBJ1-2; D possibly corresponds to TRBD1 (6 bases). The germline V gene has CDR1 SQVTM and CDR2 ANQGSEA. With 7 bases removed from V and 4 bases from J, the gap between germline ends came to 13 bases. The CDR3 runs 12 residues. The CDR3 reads CSADTGTYGYTF. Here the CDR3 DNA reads TGCAGCGCTGATACAGGGACCTATGGCTACACCTTC.

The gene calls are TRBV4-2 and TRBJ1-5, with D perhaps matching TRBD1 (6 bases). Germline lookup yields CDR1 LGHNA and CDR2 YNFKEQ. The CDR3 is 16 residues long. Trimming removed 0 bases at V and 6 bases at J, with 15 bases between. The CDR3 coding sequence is TGTGCCAGCAGCCAAGATGATTTGGGGGCCTCTCAGCCCCAGCATTTT. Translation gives CASSQDDLGASQPQHF.

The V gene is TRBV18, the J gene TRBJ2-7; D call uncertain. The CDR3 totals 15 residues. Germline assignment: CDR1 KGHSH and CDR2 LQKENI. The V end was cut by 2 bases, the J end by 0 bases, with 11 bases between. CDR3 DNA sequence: TGTGCCAGCTCACCAACGCCGGTAAACTCCTACGAGCAGTACTTC. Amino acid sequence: CASSPTPVNSYEQYF.

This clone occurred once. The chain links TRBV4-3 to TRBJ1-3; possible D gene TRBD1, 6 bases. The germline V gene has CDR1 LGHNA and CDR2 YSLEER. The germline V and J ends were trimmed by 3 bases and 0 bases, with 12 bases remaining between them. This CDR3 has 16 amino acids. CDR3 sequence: CASSHDLGGSGNTIYF. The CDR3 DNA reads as TGCGCCAGCAGCCATGACCTAGGGGGCTCTGGAAACACCATATATTTT.

CDR3 amino acids: CASSETGGGIQETQYF. The CDR3 coding sequence is TGTGCCAGCAGCGAAACAGGGGGCGGAATACAAGAGACCCAGTACTTC. J is TRBJ2-5 and V is TRBV3-1 (or the pseudogene TRBV3-2); 9 bases are a match to TRBD1. The CDR3 is made up of 16 amino acids. Per the germline V gene, CDR1 is LGHDT and CDR2 is YNNKEL (reference sequence). The V segment lost 5 bases and the J segment 2 bases; nucleotides outside the gene matches: 9.

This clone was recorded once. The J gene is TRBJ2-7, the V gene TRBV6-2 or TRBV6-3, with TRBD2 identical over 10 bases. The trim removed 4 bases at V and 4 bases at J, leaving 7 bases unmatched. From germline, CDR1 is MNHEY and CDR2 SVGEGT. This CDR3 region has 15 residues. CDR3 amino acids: CASSFSSAGGYEQYF. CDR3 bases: TGTGCCAGCAGTTTTTCTTCAGCGGGAGGGTACGAGCAGTACTTC.

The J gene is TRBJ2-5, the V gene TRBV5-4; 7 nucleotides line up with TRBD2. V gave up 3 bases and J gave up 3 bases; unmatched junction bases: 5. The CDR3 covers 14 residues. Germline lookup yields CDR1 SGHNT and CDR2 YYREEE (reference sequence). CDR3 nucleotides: TGTGCCAGCAGCTCGGACGGGGGGAAAGAGACCCAGTACTTC. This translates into CASSSDGGKETQYF.

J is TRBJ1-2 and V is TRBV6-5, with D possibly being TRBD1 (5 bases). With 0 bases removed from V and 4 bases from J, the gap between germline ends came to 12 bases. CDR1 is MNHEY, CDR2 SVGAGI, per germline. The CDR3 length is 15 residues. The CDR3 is CASSYSRDRGYGYTF. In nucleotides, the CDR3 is TGTGCCAGCAGTTACTCCAGGGATCGAGGCTATGGCTACACCTTC.

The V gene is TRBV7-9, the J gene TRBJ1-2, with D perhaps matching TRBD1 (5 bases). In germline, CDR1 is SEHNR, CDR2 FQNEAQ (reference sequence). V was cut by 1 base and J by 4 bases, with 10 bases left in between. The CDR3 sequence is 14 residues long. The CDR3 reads CASSLDQGVYGYTF. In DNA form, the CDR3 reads TGTGCCAGCAGCTTAGATCAGGGTGTCTATGGCTACACCTTC.

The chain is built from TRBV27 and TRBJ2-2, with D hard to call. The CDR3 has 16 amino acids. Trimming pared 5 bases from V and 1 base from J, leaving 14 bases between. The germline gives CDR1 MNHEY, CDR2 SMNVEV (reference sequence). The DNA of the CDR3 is TGTGCCAGCAGTCCCCAAGGCAGGATGAACACCGGGGAGCTGTTTTTT. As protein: CASSPQGRMNTGELFF.

The DNA of the CDR3 is TGTGCCAGCAGTCCGACAGGGGTCGAGCAGCCCCAGCATTTT. Encoded protein: CASSPTGVEQPQHF. J is TRBJ1-5 and V is TRBV6-2 or TRBV6-3; 8 positions match TRBD1. The CDR3 consists of 14 residues. Germline lookup yields CDR1 MNHEY and CDR2 SVGEGT. V lost 5 bases, J lost 7 bases, and 7 bases stayed unmatched.

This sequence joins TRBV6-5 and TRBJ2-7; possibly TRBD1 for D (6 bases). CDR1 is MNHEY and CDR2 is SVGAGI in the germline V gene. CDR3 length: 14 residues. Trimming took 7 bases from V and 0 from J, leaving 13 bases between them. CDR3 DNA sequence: TGTGCCAGCACCTATGACAGGAGCTCCTACGAGCAGTACTTC. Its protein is CASTYDRSSYEQYF.

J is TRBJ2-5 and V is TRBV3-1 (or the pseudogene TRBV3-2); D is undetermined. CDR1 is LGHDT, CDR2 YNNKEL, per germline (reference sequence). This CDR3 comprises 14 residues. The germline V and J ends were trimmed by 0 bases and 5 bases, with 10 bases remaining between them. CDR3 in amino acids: CASSQDSRPETQYF. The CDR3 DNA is TGTGCCAGCAGCCAAGATTCTAGACCGGAGACCCAGTACTTC.

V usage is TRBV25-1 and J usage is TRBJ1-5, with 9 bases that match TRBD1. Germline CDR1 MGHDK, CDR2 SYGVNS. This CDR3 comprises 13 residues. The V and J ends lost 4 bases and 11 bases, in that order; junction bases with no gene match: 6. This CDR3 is CASSAGQGMAQHF. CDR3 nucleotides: TGTGCCAGCAGTGCGGGACAGGGAATGGCCCAGCATTTT. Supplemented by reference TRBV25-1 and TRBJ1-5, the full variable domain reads EADIYQTPRYLVIGTGKKITLECSQTMGHDKMYWYQQDPGMELHLIHYSYGVNSTEKGDLSSESTVSRIRTEHFPLTLESARPSHTSQYLCASSAGQGMAQHFGDGTRLSIL.

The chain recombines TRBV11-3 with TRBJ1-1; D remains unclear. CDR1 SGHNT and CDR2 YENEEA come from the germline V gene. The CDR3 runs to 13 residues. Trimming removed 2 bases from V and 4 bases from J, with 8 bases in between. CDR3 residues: CASSLRAGTEAFF. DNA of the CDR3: TGTGCCAGCAGCTTACGGGCGGGCACTGAAGCTTTCTTT. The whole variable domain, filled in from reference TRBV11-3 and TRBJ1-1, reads EAGVVQSPRYKIIEKKQPVAFWCNPISGHNTLYWYLQNLGQGPELLIRYENEEAVDDSQLPKDRFSAERLKGVDSTLKIQPAELGDSAVYLCASSLRAGTEAFFGQGTRLTVV.

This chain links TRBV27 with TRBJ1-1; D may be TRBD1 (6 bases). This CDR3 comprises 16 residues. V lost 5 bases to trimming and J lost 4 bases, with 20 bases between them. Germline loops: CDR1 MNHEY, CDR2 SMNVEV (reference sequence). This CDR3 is CASSPTPRGAGTEAFF. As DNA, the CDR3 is TGTGCCAGCAGTCCAACCCCCAGGGGCGCCGGCACTGAAGCTTTCTTT.

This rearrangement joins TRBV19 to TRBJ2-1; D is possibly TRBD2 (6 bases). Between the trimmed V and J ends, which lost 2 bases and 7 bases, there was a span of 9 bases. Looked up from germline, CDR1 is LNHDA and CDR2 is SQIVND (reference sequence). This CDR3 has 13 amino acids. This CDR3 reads CASSIKAGNEQFF. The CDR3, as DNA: TGTGCCAGTAGTATAAAGGCGGGGAATGAGCAGTTCTTC. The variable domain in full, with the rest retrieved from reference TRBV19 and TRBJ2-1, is DGGITQSPKYLFRKEGQNVTLSCEQNLNHDAMYWYRQDPGQGLRLIYYSQIVNDFQKGDIAEGYSVSREKKESFPLTVTSAQKNPTAFYLCASSIKAGNEQFFGPGTRLTVL.